These T cell receptor beta chains were read from a single sample in a study of shared clonotypes between healthy human individuals. TCRdb's table, derived via immunoSEQ multiplex PCR, lists solely in-frame clones and lacks some. The top ten clones hold around 1% of a sample with around 2,000,000 clones, 85% to 95% of them seen once. Sequenced: naive CD8+ T cells sorted from blood. The receptors shown here come from a young man in good health. The CDR3 runs from the conserved cysteine through the conserved F or W. A D gene is named only where the DNA matches it firmly. Clone size is not always given. Where it is, it says once, few, many or a class for expanded clones.

j_gene: TRBJ2-3; v_gene: TRBV7-6; abundance: -; d_gene: -; CDR3aa: CASSLYLATDTQYF; CDR3nt: TGTGCCAGCAGCTTATATCTAGCCACAGATACGCAGTATTTT
j_gene: TRBJ2-7; v_gene: TRBV5-1; abundance: -; d_gene: -; CDR3aa: CASSFDGGTYEQYF; CDR3nt: TGCGCCAGCAGCTTTGATGGGGGAACCTACGAGCAGTACTTC
j_gene: TRBJ2-7; v_gene: TRBV2; abundance: -; d_gene: -; CDR3aa: CASSEAGARQVYEQYF; CDR3nt: TGTGCCAGCAGTGAAGCCGGAGCGAGACAGGTTTACGAGCAGTACTTC
j_gene: TRBJ1-1; v_gene: TRBV10-1; abundance: -; d_gene: TRBD1; CDR3aa: CASSEGTASLTEAFF; CDR3nt: TGCGCCAGCAGTGAAGGGACAGCCTCGCTCACTGAAGCTTTCTTT
j_gene: TRBJ2-7; v_gene: TRBV29-1; abundance: -; d_gene: TRBD1; CDR3aa: CSVEGDRGTDYEQYF; CDR3nt: TGCAGCGTTGAGGGAGACAGGGGGACAGATTACGAGCAGTACTTC
j_gene: TRBJ2-3; v_gene: TRBV19; abundance: -; d_gene: TRBD2; CDR3aa: CASSIDGTSGRGTDTQYF; CDR3nt: TGTGCCAGTAGTATAGATGGGACTAGCGGGAGGGGCACAGATACGCAGTATTTT
j_gene: TRBJ1-1; v_gene: TRBV9; abundance: -; d_gene: -; CDR3aa: CASSVGVGTEAFF; CDR3nt: TGTGCCAGCAGCGTCGGGGTAGGGACTGAAGCTTTCTTT
j_gene: TRBJ2-7; v_gene: TRBV25-1; abundance: -; d_gene: TRBD1; CDR3aa: CASSEYGQGSGEQYF; CDR3nt: TGTGCCAGCAGTGAATATGGACAGGGTTCCGGGGAGCAGTACTTC
j_gene: TRBJ1-5; v_gene: TRBV6-1; abundance: -; d_gene: -; CDR3aa: CASSDWQGFNQPQHF; CDR3nt: TGTGCCAGCAGTGATTGGCAGGGGTTCAATCAGCCCCAGCATTTT
j_gene: TRBJ2-3; v_gene: TRBV9; abundance: -; d_gene: TRBD2; CDR3aa: CASSGSGGTDTQYF; CDR3nt: TGTGCCAGCAGCGGCAGCGGGGGCACAGATACGCAGTATTTT
j_gene: TRBJ2-7; v_gene: TRBV10-1; abundance: -; d_gene: TRBD1; CDR3aa: CASSAGQGSYEQYF; CDR3nt: TGCGCCAGCAGCGCTGGACAGGGAAGTTACGAGCAGTACTTC
j_gene: TRBJ2-1; v_gene: TRBV7-6; abundance: -; d_gene: TRBD2; CDR3aa: CASSPGLAGGNEQFF; CDR3nt: TGTGCCAGCAGCCCGGGACTAGCGGGAGGCAATGAGCAGTTCTTC
j_gene: TRBJ1-1; v_gene: TRBV30; abundance: -; d_gene: -; CDR3aa: CAWNIGNTEAFF; CDR3nt: TGTGCCTGGAACATAGGGAACACTGAAGCTTTCTTT
j_gene: TRBJ2-7; v_gene: TRBV29-1; abundance: -; d_gene: -; CDR3aa: CSVGSGIQSEQYF; CDR3nt: TGCAGCGTTGGATCAGGGATTCAGTCCGAGCAGTACTTC
j_gene: TRBJ2-1; v_gene: TRBV11-2; abundance: once; d_gene: -; CDR3aa: CASSSTRPELNEQFF; CDR3nt: TGTGCCAGCAGCTCGACTAGACCCGAGTTAAATGAGCAGTTCTTC
j_gene: TRBJ2-3; v_gene: TRBV27; abundance: once; d_gene: TRBD2; CDR3aa: CASSLTLGLATDTQYF; CDR3nt: TGTGCCAGCAGTCTCACCCTGGGACTAGCCACAGATACGCAGTATTTT
j_gene: TRBJ2-5; v_gene: TRBV10-1; abundance: -; d_gene: -; CDR3aa: CASSEMAGETQYF; CDR3nt: TGCGCCAGCAGTGAGATGGCGGGAGAGACCCAGTACTTC
j_gene: TRBJ2-1; v_gene: TRBV7-2; abundance: -; d_gene: -; CDR3aa: CASSLLGSYNEQFF; CDR3nt: TGTGCCAGCAGCTTATTGGGCAGCTACAATGAGCAGTTCTTC
j_gene: TRBJ2-1; v_gene: TRBV4-3; abundance: -; d_gene: TRBD2; CDR3aa: CASSQDLLAGVGNEQFF; CDR3nt: TGCGCCAGCAGCCAAGATTTACTAGCGGGAGTGGGGAATGAGCAGTTCTTC
j_gene: TRBJ2-7; v_gene: TRBV5-4; abundance: -; d_gene: -; CDR3aa: CASSLRLSYEQYF; CDR3nt: TGTGCCAGCAGCTTACGGCTTTCCTACGAGCAGTACTTC
j_gene: TRBJ2-5; v_gene: TRBV11-2; abundance: -; d_gene: -; CDR3aa: CASSLWGKETQYF; CDR3nt: TGTGCCAGCAGCTTATGGGGGAAAGAGACCCAGTACTTC
j_gene: TRBJ2-7; v_gene: TRBV27; abundance: -; d_gene: -; CDR3aa: CASSLSPRGDEQYF; CDR3nt: TGTGCCAGCAGTTTATCCCCCCGCGGGGACGAGCAGTACTTC
j_gene: TRBJ1-1; v_gene: TRBV15; abundance: -; d_gene: -; CDR3aa: CATSPTRDTEAFF; CDR3nt: TGTGCCACCAGCCCGACCAGGGACACTGAAGCTTTCTTT
j_gene: TRBJ2-1; v_gene: TRBV20-1; abundance: -; d_gene: -; CDR3aa: CSANMGDEQFF; CDR3nt: TGCAGTGCTAACATGGGGGATGAGCAGTTCTTC
j_gene: TRBJ2-7; v_gene: TRBV27; abundance: -; d_gene: TRBD1; CDR3aa: CASSSGTVRSEQYF; CDR3nt: TGTGCCAGCAGTTCGGGGACAGTTCGGTCCGAGCAGTACTTC
j_gene: TRBJ2-7; v_gene: TRBV19; abundance: -; d_gene: TRBD1; CDR3aa: CASSNLQGFAYEQYF; CDR3nt: TGTGCCAGTAGTAATCTACAGGGGTTTGCTTACGAGCAGTACTTC
j_gene: TRBJ2-7; v_gene: TRBV21-1; abundance: once; d_gene: -; CDR3aa: CASSNGQRAYEQYF; CDR3nt: TGTGCCAGCAGCAACGGACAGAGGGCCTACGAGCAGTACTTC
j_gene: TRBJ1-1; v_gene: TRBV7-9; abundance: -; d_gene: -; CDR3aa: CASSANKNTEAFF; CDR3nt: TGTGCCAGCAGCGCTAACAAGAACACTGAAGCTTTCTTT
j_gene: TRBJ2-3; v_gene: TRBV11-2; abundance: -; d_gene: -; CDR3aa: CASSLDWSTADTQYF; CDR3nt: TGTGCCAGCAGCTTAGATTGGAGCACGGCAGATACGCAGTATTTT
j_gene: TRBJ2-7; v_gene: TRBV10-1; abundance: -; d_gene: -; CDR3aa: CASSGTDTYEQYF; CDR3nt: TGCGCCAGCAGTGGGACGGATACCTACGAGCAGTACTTC
j_gene: TRBJ2-7; v_gene: TRBV25-1; abundance: once; d_gene: TRBD1; CDR3aa: CASKQGGDYEQYF; CDR3nt: TGTGCCAGCAAACAGGGGGGCGACTACGAGCAGTACTTC
j_gene: TRBJ2-7; v_gene: TRBV19; abundance: -; d_gene: TRBD2; CDR3aa: CASSILGTSEGEQYF; CDR3nt: TGTGCCAGTAGTATACTAGGGACTAGCGAAGGCGAGCAGTACTTC
j_gene: TRBJ2-5; v_gene: TRBV2; abundance: -; d_gene: TRBD2; CDR3aa: CASTTNSGGLQETQYF; CDR3nt: TGTGCCAGCACGACGAATAGCGGGGGGTTACAAGAGACCCAGTACTTC
j_gene: TRBJ1-5; v_gene: TRBV7-2; abundance: -; d_gene: -; CDR3aa: CASSFLGNQPQHF; CDR3nt: TGTGCCAGCAGCTTTCTGGGAAATCAGCCCCAGCATTTT
j_gene: TRBJ2-7; v_gene: TRBV13; abundance: -; d_gene: TRBD1; CDR3aa: CASSFRDRTYEQYF; CDR3nt: TGTGCCAGCAGCTTCCGGGACAGAACCTACGAGCAGTACTTC
j_gene: TRBJ2-7; v_gene: TRBV5-4; abundance: -; d_gene: -; CDR3aa: CASSPTAGTYEQYF; CDR3nt: TGTGCCAGCAGCCCTACAGCAGGTACCTACGAGCAGTACTTC
j_gene: TRBJ1-1; v_gene: TRBV27; abundance: -; d_gene: TRBD1; CDR3aa: CASSLLGRGFSTEAFF; CDR3nt: TGTGCCAGCAGTTTATTGGGCAGGGGGTTTAGCACTGAAGCTTTCTTT
j_gene: TRBJ1-5; v_gene: TRBV6-1; abundance: -; d_gene: -; CDR3aa: CASSEGQISNQPQHF; CDR3nt: TGTGCCAGCAGTGAAGGACAGATTAGCAATCAGCCCCAGCATTTT
j_gene: TRBJ2-7; v_gene: TRBV29-1; abundance: -; d_gene: -; CDR3aa: CSAKGAGGYEQYF; CDR3nt: TGCAGCGCCAAAGGGGCAGGGGGGTACGAGCAGTACTTC
j_gene: TRBJ2-7; v_gene: TRBV4-1; abundance: -; d_gene: -; CDR3aa: CASSLAGLLGGEQYF; CDR3nt: TGCGCCAGCAGTCTTGCAGGGCTTCTCGGGGGCGAGCAGTACTTC
j_gene: TRBJ2-2; v_gene: TRBV4-3; abundance: -; d_gene: -; CDR3aa: CASSPHGYGSHTGELFF; CDR3nt: TGCGCCAGCAGCCCCCACGGATACGGGAGTCACACCGGGGAGCTGTTTTTT
j_gene: TRBJ2-7; v_gene: TRBV10-2; abundance: -; d_gene: TRBD2; CDR3aa: CASFGLAASSYEQYF; CDR3nt: TGCGCCAGCTTCGGACTAGCGGCGAGCTCCTACGAGCAGTACTTC
j_gene: TRBJ1-1; v_gene: TRBV5-1; abundance: -; d_gene: -; CDR3aa: CASSLVLAGNTEAFF; CDR3nt: TGCGCCAGCAGCTTGGTTTTGGCCGGGAACACTGAAGCTTTCTTT
j_gene: TRBJ2-1; v_gene: TRBV4-3; abundance: -; d_gene: -; CDR3aa: CASSRLYRDPREYEQFF; CDR3nt: TGCGCCAGCAGCCGTTTATACCGGGACCCAAGGGAGTATGAGCAGTTCTTC
j_gene: TRBJ2-2; v_gene: TRBV4-3; abundance: -; d_gene: -; CDR3aa: CASSQGFGSGGQTGELFF; CDR3nt: TGCGCCAGCAGCCAAGGTTTCGGGAGCGGGGGACAGACCGGGGAGCTGTTTTTT
j_gene: TRBJ2-7; v_gene: TRBV27; abundance: -; d_gene: TRBD2; CDR3aa: CASSLTSGAYYEQYF; CDR3nt: TGTGCCAGCAGCTTGACTAGCGGGGCTTACTACGAGCAGTACTTC
j_gene: TRBJ1-1; v_gene: TRBV7-6; abundance: -; d_gene: -; CDR3aa: CASSLSESAEAFF; CDR3nt: TGTGCCAGCAGCTTAAGTGAATCCGCTGAAGCTTTCTTT
j_gene: TRBJ2-3; v_gene: TRBV19; abundance: -; d_gene: TRBD1; CDR3aa: CASSTGTGGLDTQYF; CDR3nt: TGTGCCAGTAGCACCGGGACAGGGGGCTTAGATACGCAGTATTTT
j_gene: TRBJ2-2; v_gene: TRBV13; abundance: -; d_gene: -; CDR3aa: CASSLLGSDYRELFF; CDR3nt: TGTGCCAGCAGCTTATTGGGGTCTGACTACCGGGAGCTGTTTTTT
j_gene: TRBJ2-6; v_gene: TRBV2; abundance: once; d_gene: -; CDR3aa: CASRMNRAGANVLTF; CDR3nt: TGTGCCAGCAGGATGAACAGAGCTGGGGCCAACGTCCTGACTTTC